This T cell receptor beta chain was recorded in a study of human T cells and chemical hapten exposure (dated by TCRdb to the early 2020s). With respect to the entire study: For sensitization, 2% DPC in acetone was applied to a 2 cm by 2 cm area of upper inner arm skin. Weekly therapeutic DPC doses were additionally applied to the scalp of patients throughout the roughly 26-week study period. Patch testing on the upper back used Finn chambers containing 0.01% DPC, with scoring done after 6 days according to International Contact Dermatitis Research Group standards. The patient cohort, mostly female, included alopecia areata with under or over 50% scalp involvement, alopecia totalis and alopecia universalis. Libraries were pooled for sequencing, and variation in per-sample TCR yields was attributed mainly to small differences in library volumes within the pool. The study tracked peripheral blood TCR repertoire changes in vivo during primary and secondary sensitization to the hapten diphenylcyclopropenone (DPC) in alopecia patients. Patient blood was sampled pre-sensitization (week 0) and at 2, 6 and about 24 weeks after DPC sensitization. Twenty-nine alopecia patients provided blood for TCR sequencing at one to four time points (pre-sensitization, 2, 6 and 24 weeks). The paper's findings and limits, for the study overall: A positive correlation was found between the number of PT1 expanded TCRs and patch test score, with significance reached at thresholds 8, 16 and 32 but not 4. Significantly more large CDR3 similarity clusters were formed by expanded TCRs than by pre-sensitization or healthy control sets, consistent with antigen-driven responses. Repeated subsampling changed both the strength of the expansion versus patch-test correlation and the threshold at which the correlation became significant. DPC sensitization did not change how many TCRs were above 1 in 1000 frequency, and no evidence was found of alterations in global repertoire structure. Because all patients had alopecia, a presumed autoimmune disease, the immune response of the patients might differ from that of healthy individuals.

As to this clonotype: Its antigen is currently not known. Base qualities are not at hand, and no much larger clone is one base apart.

The time point tag for this specimen amounts to: patch test 2, 6 weeks after DPC sensitization. The label giving this sample's treatment or condition can be read as: therapeutic diphenylcyclopropenone sensitization with weekly scalp DPC. At each patch-test visit, blood was drawn before the patch test was applied. Eligible patients were aged 18 to 70, diagnosed with alopecia, deemed suitable for DPC therapy, and excluded if pregnant. Unfractionated whole blood was collected in Tempus Blood RNA tubes, and total RNA was extracted from that blood. Library preparation employed RACE. This sample was sequenced with a NextSeq 500. Library preparation attached unique molecular identifiers to individual cDNA molecules for quantitative, reproducible TCR counting. Both TCR alpha and TCR beta chains were sequenced from each blood RNA sample. The original pipeline was this. A median of around 100,000 TCRs per sample was observed, with a range of roughly 20,000 to 750,000. V, J and CDR3 annotation of the TCR reads was carried out using the Decombinator software suite. For the PS versus PT1 abundance plots, all samples were subsampled to the same number of TCRs (28,000). Expanded TCRs were defined as absent before sensitization and observed at least eight times at the 2-week time point. Using fastp trimming at Q25 and MiXCR clonotype assembly, TCRdb reanalyzed the public sequencing data and kept in-frame beta chains. Entries that share a CDR3 protein sequence are merged under the most common genes and DNA. None of the V and J calls come from the authors' own analysis; TCRdb made them. The sample profile shows more than 80,000 distinct CDR3 sequences; 8.5% to 12% of them were found once. Less than 6.5% of the sample goes to the ten largest clones.

V and J are trimmed by 0 bases and 0 bases, and the gene matches miss 10 bases of the junction. Inclusive of the bounding cysteine and phenylalanine, the CDR3 is 19 residues long. Only the CDR3 part of the read is kept: 57 bases, read in frame from the first base. CDR1 and CDR2, per the germline V gene, are ENHRY and SYGVKD. The sequence joins TRBV10-3 to TRBJ2-3, with 9 bases aligning to TRBD2. The sequencing used whole blood, collected in connection with sensitization to the hapten diphenylcyclopropenone (DPC). The sequence derives from a woman aged 45-65 years with alopecia areata. Some clones in this sample may be carry-over from other donors' samples. The CDR3 reads CAISESWTSASSSTDTQYF. Here is the DNA: TGTGCCATCAGTGAGTCTTGGACTAGCGCCTCATCTAGCACAGATACGCAGTATTTT.